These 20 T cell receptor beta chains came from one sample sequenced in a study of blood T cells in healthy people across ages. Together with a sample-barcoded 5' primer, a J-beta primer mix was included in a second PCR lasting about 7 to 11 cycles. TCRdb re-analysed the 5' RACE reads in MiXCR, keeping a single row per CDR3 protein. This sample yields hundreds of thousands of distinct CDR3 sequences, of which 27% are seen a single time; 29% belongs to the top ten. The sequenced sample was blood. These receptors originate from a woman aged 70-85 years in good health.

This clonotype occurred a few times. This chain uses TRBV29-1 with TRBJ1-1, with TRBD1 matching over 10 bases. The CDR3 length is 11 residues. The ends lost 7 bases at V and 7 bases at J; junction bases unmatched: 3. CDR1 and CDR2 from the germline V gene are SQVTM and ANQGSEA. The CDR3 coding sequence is TGCAGCGGGGGACAGGGGATTGAAGCTTTCTTT. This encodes CSGGQGIEAFF.

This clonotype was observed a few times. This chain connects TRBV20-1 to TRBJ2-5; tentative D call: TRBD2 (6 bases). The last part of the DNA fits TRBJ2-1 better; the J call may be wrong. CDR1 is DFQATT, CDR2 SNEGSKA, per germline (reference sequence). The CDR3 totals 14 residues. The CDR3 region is CSASGRDPYNEQFF. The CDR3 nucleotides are TGCAGTGCATCGGGGCGGGATCCCTACAATGAGCAGTTCTTC.

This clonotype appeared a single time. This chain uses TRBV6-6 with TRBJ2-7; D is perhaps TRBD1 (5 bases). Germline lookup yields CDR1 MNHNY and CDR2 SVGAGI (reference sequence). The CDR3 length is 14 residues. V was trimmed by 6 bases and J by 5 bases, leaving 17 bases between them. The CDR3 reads CASSQRQFIDEQYF. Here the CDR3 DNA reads TGTGCCAGCAGCCAAAGACAGTTTATCGACGAGCAGTACTTC.

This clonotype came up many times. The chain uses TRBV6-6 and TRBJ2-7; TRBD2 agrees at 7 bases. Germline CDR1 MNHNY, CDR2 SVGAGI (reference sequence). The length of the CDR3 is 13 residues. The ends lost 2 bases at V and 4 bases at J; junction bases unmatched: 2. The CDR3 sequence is CASSYGGEYEQYF. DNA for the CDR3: TGTGCCAGCAGTTACGGGGGGGAATACGAGCAGTACTTC.

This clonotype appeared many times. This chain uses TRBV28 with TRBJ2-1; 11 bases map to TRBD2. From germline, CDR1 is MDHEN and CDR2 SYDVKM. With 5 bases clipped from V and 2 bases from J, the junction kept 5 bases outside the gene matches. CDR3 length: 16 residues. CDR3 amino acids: CASSELAGVTYNEQFF. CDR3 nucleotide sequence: TGTGCCAGCAGTGAACTAGCGGGAGTAACCTACAATGAGCAGTTCTTC.

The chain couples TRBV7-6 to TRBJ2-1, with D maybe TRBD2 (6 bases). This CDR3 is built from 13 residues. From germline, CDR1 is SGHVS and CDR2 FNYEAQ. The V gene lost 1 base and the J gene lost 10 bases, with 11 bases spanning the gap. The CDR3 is CASSLGTSPEQFF. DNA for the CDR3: TGTGCCAGCAGCTTAGGCACTAGCCCAGAGCAGTTCTTC.

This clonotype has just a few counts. The CDR3, as DNA: TGTGCCAGCAGGGCTACTAGCAGCGAGCAGTTCTTC. Translation gives CASRATSSEQFF. V gene TRBV7-3 combines with J gene TRBJ2-1; D may be TRBD2 (6 bases). This CDR3 has 12 amino acids. V lost 6 bases and J 10 bases, leaving 13 bases between the germline ends. Germline CDR1 and CDR2: SGHTA and FQGTGA.

In DNA, the CDR3 is TGTGCCAGCAGCCCCCAGTACGGCGATACGCAGTATTTT. Its protein product is CASSPQYGDTQYF. The V gene is TRBV11-2, the J gene TRBJ2-3; D is unclear. Per germline, CDR1 SGHAT and CDR2 FQNNGV. The ends were cut back, 5 bases at V and 6 bases at J, with 12 bases in the middle. The CDR3 has 13 residues.

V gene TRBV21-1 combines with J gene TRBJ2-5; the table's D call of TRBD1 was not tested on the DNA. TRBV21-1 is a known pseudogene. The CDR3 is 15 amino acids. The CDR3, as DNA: TGTGCCAGCATCAACCTATTCAGGGACAGAGAGACCCAGTACTTC. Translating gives CASINLFRDRETQYF.

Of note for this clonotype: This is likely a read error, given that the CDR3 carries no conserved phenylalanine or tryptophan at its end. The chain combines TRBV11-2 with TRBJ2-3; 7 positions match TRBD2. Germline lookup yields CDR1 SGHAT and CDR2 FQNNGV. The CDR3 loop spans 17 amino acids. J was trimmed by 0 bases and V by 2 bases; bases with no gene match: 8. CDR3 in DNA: TGTGCCAGCAGCTTATCGGGGGGTAGTACTAGCACAGATACGCAGTATTCT. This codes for CASSLSGGSTSTDTQYS.

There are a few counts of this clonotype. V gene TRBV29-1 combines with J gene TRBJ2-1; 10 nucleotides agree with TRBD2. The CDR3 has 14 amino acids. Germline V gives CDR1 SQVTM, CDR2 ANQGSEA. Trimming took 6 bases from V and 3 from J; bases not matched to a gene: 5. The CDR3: CSVLLAGLYNEQFF. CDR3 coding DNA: TGCAGCGTCCTACTAGCGGGACTCTACAATGAGCAGTTCTTC.

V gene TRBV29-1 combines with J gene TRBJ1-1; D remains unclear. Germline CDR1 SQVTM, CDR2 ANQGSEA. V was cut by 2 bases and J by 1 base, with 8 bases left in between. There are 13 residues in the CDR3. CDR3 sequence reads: CSVERRENTEAFF. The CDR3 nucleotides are TGCAGCGTTGAAAGGAGAGAGAACACTGAAGCTTTCTTT. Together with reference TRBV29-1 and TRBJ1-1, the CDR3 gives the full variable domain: SAVISQKPSRDICQRGTSLTIQCQVDSQVTMMFWYRQQPGQSLTLIATANQGSEATYESGFVIDKFPISRPNLTFSTLTVSNMSPEDSSIYLCSVERRENTEAFFGQGTRLTVV.

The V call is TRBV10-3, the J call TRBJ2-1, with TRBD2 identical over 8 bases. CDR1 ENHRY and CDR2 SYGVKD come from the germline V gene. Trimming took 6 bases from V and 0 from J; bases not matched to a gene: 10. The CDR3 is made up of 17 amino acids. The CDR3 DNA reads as TGTGCCATCAGGGCGACTAGCGCCCCGATCTCCTACAATGAGCAGTTCTTC. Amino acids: CAIRATSAPISYNEQFF.

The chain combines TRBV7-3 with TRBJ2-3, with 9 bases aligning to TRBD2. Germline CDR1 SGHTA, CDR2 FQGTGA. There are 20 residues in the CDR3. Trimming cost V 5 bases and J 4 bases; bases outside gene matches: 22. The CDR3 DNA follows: TGTGCCAGCAGCCTCCCCGAAGAGAGCGGGGGGTCTTCGGCGGCAGATACGCAGTATTTT. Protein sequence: CASSLPEESGGSSAADTQYF.

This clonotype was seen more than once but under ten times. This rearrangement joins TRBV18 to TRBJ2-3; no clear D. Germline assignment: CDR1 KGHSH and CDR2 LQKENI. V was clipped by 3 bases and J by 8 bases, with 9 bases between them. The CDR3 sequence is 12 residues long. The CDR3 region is CASSPSRGTQYF. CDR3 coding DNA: TGTGCCAGCTCACCGAGTCGAGGTACGCAGTATTTT.

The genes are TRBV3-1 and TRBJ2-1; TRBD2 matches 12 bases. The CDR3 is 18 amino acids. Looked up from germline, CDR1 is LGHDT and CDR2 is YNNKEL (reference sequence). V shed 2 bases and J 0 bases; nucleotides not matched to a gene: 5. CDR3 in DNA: TGTGCCAGCAGCCAACCGGGACTAGCGGGCCTCTCCTACAATGAGCAGTTCTTC. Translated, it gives CASSQPGLAGLSYNEQFF.

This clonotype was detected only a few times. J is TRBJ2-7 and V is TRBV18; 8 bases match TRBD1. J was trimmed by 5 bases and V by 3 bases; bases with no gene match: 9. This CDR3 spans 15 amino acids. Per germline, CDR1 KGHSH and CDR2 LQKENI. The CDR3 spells CASSPVGQGDNEQYF. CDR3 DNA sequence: TGTGCCAGCTCACCGGTTGGACAGGGAGACAACGAGCAGTACTTC.

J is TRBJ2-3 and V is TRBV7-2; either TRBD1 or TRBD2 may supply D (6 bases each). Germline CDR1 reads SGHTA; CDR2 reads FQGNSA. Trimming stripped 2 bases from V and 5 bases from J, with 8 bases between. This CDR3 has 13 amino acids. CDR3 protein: CASSLKGGDTQYF. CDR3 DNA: TGTGCCAGCAGCTTAAAGGGGGGAGATACGCAGTATTTT.

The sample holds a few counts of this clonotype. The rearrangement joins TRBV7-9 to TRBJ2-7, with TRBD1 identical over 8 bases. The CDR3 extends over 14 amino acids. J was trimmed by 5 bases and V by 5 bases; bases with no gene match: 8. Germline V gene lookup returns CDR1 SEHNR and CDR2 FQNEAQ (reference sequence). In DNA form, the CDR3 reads TGTGCCAGCAGCCGCCTGAACAGGGGGGACGAGCAGTACTTC. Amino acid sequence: CASSRLNRGDEQYF.

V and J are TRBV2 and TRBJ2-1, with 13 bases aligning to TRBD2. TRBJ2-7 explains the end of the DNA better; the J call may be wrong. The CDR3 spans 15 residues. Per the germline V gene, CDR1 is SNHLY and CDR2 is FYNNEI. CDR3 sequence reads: CASSYQGLAGDEQYF. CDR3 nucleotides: TGTGCCAGCAGTTACCAAGGACTAGCGGGAGACGAGCAGTACTTC.